The 22 T cell receptor beta chains below were found in one sample sequenced in a study of T-cell reconstitution after alpha-beta-depleted transplantation in children. Study outcomes and limitations: Newly produced T cells mostly accounted for T-cell counts and diversity one year post-transplant.

Their target antigens are unknown. Preparation of the TCRbeta library used unique molecular identifiers. TCRdb processed the PCR reads anew with MiXCR; each CDR3 protein has one entry. The sample holds some 300,000 distinct CDR3 sequences, 7.5% to 9% seen once. Sequencing was performed on peripheral blood, taken 360 days after TCRalphabeta/CD19-depleted stem cell transplant. Source of these receptors: a female patient aged 2-15 years who had a stem cell transplant for Fanconi anemia, so the T cells may come from the graft donor.

V is TRBV4-1 and J is TRBJ2-3; D is perhaps TRBD1 or TRBD2 (5 bases each). V was cut by 4 bases and J by 0 bases, with 17 bases left in between. CDR1 is MGHRA, CDR2 YSYEKL, per germline. The CDR3 extends over 17 amino acids. The DNA of the CDR3 is TGCGCCAGCAGCCTACCCCGGGACCCGATTAGCACAGATACGCAGTATTTT. Encoded protein: CASSLPRDPISTDTQYF.

This clonotype was picked up a small number of times. The V call is TRBV6-5, the J call TRBJ1-1; a weak D match, TRBD1 (5 bases). The CDR3 is made up of 16 amino acids. Germline assignment: CDR1 MNHEY and CDR2 SVGAGI. Trimming left V 0 bases short and J 1 base short, with 12 bases between. CDR3 region: CASSYSWGVSNTEAFF. The CDR3 DNA follows: TGTGCCAGCAGTTACTCGTGGGGGGTGTCGAACACTGAAGCTTTCTTT.

This clonotype occurred many times. The rearrangement uses TRBV5-1 and TRBJ2-5; no clear D gene. The length of the CDR3 is 12 residues. Between the trimmed V and J ends, which lost 1 base and 3 bases, there was a span of 4 bases. Germline V gives CDR1 SGHRS, CDR2 YFSETQ. CDR3 residues: CASSLSEETQYF. For the CDR3, the DNA is TGCGCCAGCAGCTTGAGTGAAGAGACCCAGTACTTC.

V and J are TRBV5-6 and TRBJ1-5; possibly TRBD1 for D (5 bases). The CDR3 covers 14 residues. Germline V lookup: CDR1 SGHDT, CDR2 YYEEEE. Between the trimmed V and J ends, which lost 1 base and 3 bases, there was a span of 8 bases. CDR3: CASSLLGDNQPQHF. The CDR3 bases are TGTGCCAGCAGCTTGTTAGGGGACAATCAGCCCCAGCATTTT.

The CDR3 reads CASSPRQGSNEQFF. In DNA, the CDR3 is TGTGCCAGCTCACCAAGACAGGGCTCCAATGAGCAGTTCTTC. The chain uses TRBV18 and TRBJ2-1; 7 nucleotides line up with TRBD1. The CDR3 extends over 14 amino acids. J lost 6 bases, V lost 2 bases, and 4 bases had no gene match. Per germline, CDR1 KGHSH and CDR2 LQKENI.

The V call is TRBV7-3, the J call TRBJ1-1; D not resolved. Germline V lookup: CDR1 SGHTA, CDR2 FQGTGA. The germline V and J ends were trimmed by 5 bases and 3 bases, with 16 bases remaining between them. The CDR3 covers 15 residues. CDR3 nucleotide sequence: TGTGCCAGCAGCCCTCGGAGCCGTGGTGACACTGAAGCTTTCTTT. Encoded protein: CASSPRSRGDTEAFF.

The rearrangement uses TRBV10-3 and TRBJ2-3; 8 positions agree with TRBD2. The length of the CDR3 is 18 residues. Germline V gives CDR1 ENHRY, CDR2 SYGVKD. Unmatched junction bases numbered 12, after V lost 1 base and J lost 3 bases. The DNA for the CDR3 is TGTGCCATCAGTGAGTTTAGCGGGGAGGTCTGGAGGACAGATACGCAGTATTTT. It translates to CAISEFSGEVWRTDTQYF.

A few counts support this clonotype. The V and J genes are TRBV4-2 and TRBJ1-5; tentative D call: TRBD1 (5 bases). Germline V gives CDR1 LGHNA, CDR2 YNFKEQ. The CDR3 is 17 amino acids. The V end lost 1 base, the J end lost 2 bases, and 15 bases lay between the germline ends. The CDR3 DNA reads TGTGCCAGCAGCCAAGGGACGGGACTTTTGGGCAATCAGCCCCAGCATTTT. Its translation: CASSQGTGLLGNQPQHF.

This clonotype was counted between two and nine times. This chain joins TRBV6-1 and TRBJ2-3; no clear D. The germline V and J ends were trimmed by 2 bases and 2 bases, with 14 bases remaining between them. Germline assignment: CDR1 MNHNS and CDR2 SASEGT. The CDR3 consists of 16 residues. The CDR3 DNA reads as TGTGCCAGCAGTGAATCCTCGCTTTACCCCACAGATACGCAGTATTTT. Its protein product is CASSESSLYPTDTQYF.

This clonotype was picked up many times. The chain joins TRBV20-1 to TRBJ2-3; a possible D gene is TRBD2 (5 bases). The CDR3 loop spans 17 amino acids. V dropped 0 bases and J dropped 2 bases, with 18 bases sitting between them. Germline V lookup: CDR1 DFQATT, CDR2 SNEGSKA (reference sequence). The CDR3 DNA reads as TGCAGTGCTAGAGATCTCCGGACGGGGTTCATCACAGATACGCAGTATTTT. It encodes CSARDLRTGFITDTQYF.

This clonotype was found many times. The chain couples TRBV4-3 to TRBJ2-2; 7 positions match TRBD1. CDR3 length: 15 residues. The V gene's germline CDR1 is LGHNA and CDR2 YSLEER. The J segment lost 5 bases and the V segment lost 0 bases, leaving 3 bases of the junction unmatched. The chain's CDR3 is CASSQEKGATGELFF. For the CDR3, the DNA is TGCGCCAGCAGCCAAGAAAAGGGGGCGACCGGGGAGCTGTTTTTT.

This clonotype was observed many times. For the CDR3, the DNA is TGTGCCAGCAGCTTGGGCTCGCGGGGACCTAATGATGGCTACACCTTC. Amino acids: CASSLGSRGPNDGYTF. V gene TRBV5-5 combines with J gene TRBJ1-2, with D possibly TRBD1 on 5 matching bases. This CDR3 spans 16 amino acids. V gave up 0 bases and J gave up 6 bases, with 18 bases separating them. Germline lookup yields CDR1 SGHKS and CDR2 YYEKEE (reference sequence).

This clonotype was observed once. Being one base from a much bigger clone, this may be a read error. The chain is built from TRBV5-1 and TRBJ1-4; 10 bases match TRBD1. CDR1 and CDR2 from the germline V gene are SGHRS and YFSETQ. The CDR3 totals 15 residues. The CDR3 DNA reads as TGCGCCAGCATCTTGATGGGACAGGGGAATGAAAAACTGTTTTTT. Residues: CASILMGQGNEKLFF.

The table lists this clonotype with many counts. V gene TRBV5-1 combines with J gene TRBJ2-3; 8 nucleotides line up with TRBD1. This CDR3 has 14 residues. Per the germline V gene, CDR1 is SGHRS and CDR2 is YFSETQ. The V and J ends lost 7 bases and 1 base, in that order; junction bases with no gene match: 5. The CDR3 protein is CASSTGVGTDTQYF. As DNA, the CDR3 is TGCGCCAGCTCGACAGGGGTTGGCACAGATACGCAGTATTTT.

In this sample, this clonotype turned up many times. The chain links TRBV29-1 to TRBJ2-7, with a tentative D call TRBD2 (6 bases). Germline assignment: CDR1 SQVTM and CDR2 ANQGSEA. V lost 4 bases and J 3 bases, leaving 13 bases between the germline ends. The CDR3 covers 13 residues. The CDR3 loop reads CSVASGVGYEQYF. The CDR3 DNA is TGCAGCGTTGCGTCGGGAGTCGGCTACGAGCAGTACTTC.

The chain has TRBV9 and TRBJ2-1, with D perhaps assigned TRBD1 or TRBD2 (6 bases each). The germline V gene encodes CDR1 SGDLS and CDR2 YYNGEE. The CDR3 contains 13 residues. V lost 6 bases and J 8 bases, leaving 15 bases between the germline ends. The CDR3 DNA follows: TGTGCCAGCAACCGAGGGGGGCTCGATGAGCAGTTCTTC. Amino acid sequence: CASNRGGLDEQFF.

Note on this clonotype: The conserved closing phenylalanine or tryptophan is absent in this CDR3, likely reflecting a read error. The DNA is left out, because the CDR3 cannot be placed on it with certainty; the CDR3 is given as TCRdb lists it. V is TRBV20-1 and J is TRBJ1-2; the tabulated D call, TRBD1, remains unverified against the DNA. Germline values: CDR1 DFQATT, CDR2 SNEGSKA (reference sequence). The CDR3 extends over 12 residues, inclusive of both ends. The CDR3 sequence: CSATGSPAGYTC.

This clonotype was counted between two and nine times. The chain recombines TRBV6-1 with TRBJ2-3; 9 nucleotides line up with TRBD2. This CDR3 contains 17 residues. V dropped 5 bases and J dropped 2; count of bases not matched to a gene: 11. CDR1 MNHNS and CDR2 SASEGT come from the germline V gene. CDR3 amino acids: CASSPSPLAGFTDTQYF. In DNA, the CDR3 is TGTGCCAGCAGTCCATCCCCCCTAGCGGGGTTCACAGATACGCAGTATTTT.

This clonotype has more than one count but fewer than ten. The DNA is omitted, as the CDR3 cannot be located on it reliably, and the CDR3 follows TCRdb's listing. The rearrangement uses TRBV7-5 and TRBJ2-4; TRBD1 was called by the table and not checked on the DNA. TRBV7-5 is labeled a pseudogene. 17 amino acids form the CDR3, both terminal residues included. The chain's CDR3 is CISVPEATGTGKNIQYF.

There are many counts of this clonotype. The rearrangement uses TRBV25-1 and TRBJ2-5; possible D gene TRBD2, 5 bases. V gave up 4 bases and J gave up 7 bases, with 13 bases separating them. The germline gives CDR1 MGHDK, CDR2 SYGVNS. The CDR3 spans 13 residues. CDR3 sequence reads: CASSVTEEVTQYF. In nucleotides, the CDR3 is TGTGCCAGCAGTGTCACCGAGGAGGTGACCCAGTACTTC.

This clonotype was observed at least ten times. The CDR3 spells CASRYSPNYNEQFF. As DNA, the CDR3 is TGTGCCAGCCGCTACTCCCCAAACTACAATGAGCAGTTCTTC. The rearrangement joins TRBV28 to TRBJ2-1; no clear D. The germline V gene has CDR1 MDHEN and CDR2 SYDVKM. This CDR3 region has 14 residues. Trimming shortened V by 8 bases and J by 3 bases, and 14 bases separated the two germline ends.

This clonotype was recorded many times. This chain connects TRBV28 to TRBJ2-5; maybe TRBD2 (5 bases). This CDR3 comprises 14 residues. Trimming removed 4 bases from V and 5 bases from J, with 14 bases in between. The V gene's germline CDR1 is MDHEN and CDR2 SYDVKM. The CDR3 DNA reads TGTGCCAGCAGTTCATGGGGTGGAGGCGAGACCCAGTACTTC. Its protein product is CASSSWGGGETQYF.